The next 25 T cell receptor beta chains were all read from a single sample in a study of T cells in Graves' hyperthyroidism and ophthalmopathy (dated by TCRdb to between 2018 and 2021). Libraries were constructed by multiplex PCR. Sequenced using an Illumina HiSeq 2000. The TCR beta CDR3 regions were amplified from the RNA transcripts. The TCR CDR3 was subjected to a first round of RT-PCR using the HTBI primer set and the Qiagen OneStep RT-PCR kit. Through fastp at Q25 and MiXCR, TCRdb rebuilt clones from the public reads, retaining in-frame beta chains. Entries that share a CDR3 protein sequence are merged under the most common genes and DNA. The sample table shows over 450,000 distinct CDR3 sequences, and about 15% are seen once. Approximately 15% of the sample goes to the ten largest clones. The specimen was blood. These receptors were taken from a woman between 18 and 29 years old with Graves' ophthalmopathy.

This chain links TRBV12-5 with TRBJ2-1, with D hard to call. This CDR3 region has 12 residues. Trimming took 0 bases from V and 6 from J, leaving 3 bases between them. Germline values: CDR1 LGHNT, CDR2 FRNRAP. The CDR3 protein is CASGLVFNEQFF. CDR3 coding DNA: TGTGCTAGTGGTTTGGTATTCAATGAGCAGTTCTTC.

This clonotype was recorded a few times. The genes are TRBV5-1 and TRBJ1-1; 9 positions agree with TRBD1. CDR3 length: 14 amino acids. Germline CDR1 SGHRS, CDR2 YFSETQ. With 3 bases clipped from V and 4 bases from J, the junction kept 4 bases outside the gene matches. CDR3 protein: CASSSQQGATEAFF. CDR3 DNA: TGCGCCAGCAGCTCCCAACAGGGGGCCACTGAAGCTTTCTTT.

This clonotype was detected many times. J is TRBJ2-1 and V is TRBV7-2; 7 nucleotides align to TRBD2. With 5 bases clipped from V and 7 bases from J, the junction kept 5 bases outside the gene matches. This CDR3 has 13 residues. Looked up from germline, CDR1 is SGHTA and CDR2 is FQGNSA. This chain's CDR3 is CASSHPSGNEQFF. In DNA form, the CDR3 reads TGTGCCAGCAGCCACCCTAGCGGAAATGAGCAGTTCTTC.

There are a few counts of this clonotype. V is TRBV20-1 and J is TRBJ1-1, with 7 positions matching TRBD1. J gave up 4 bases and V 2 bases, and 4 bases lay outside the gene matches. The germline V gene encodes CDR1 DFQATT and CDR2 SNEGSKA (reference sequence). The CDR3 length is 13 residues. CDR3 sequence (DNA): TGCAGTGCTAGACAATCAGGGGGCACTGAAGCTTTCTTT. This gives the protein CSARQSGGTEAFF.

Many counts were recorded for this clonotype. This chain uses TRBV5-8 with TRBJ2-3, with 11 bases lining up with TRBD2. Germline V gene data show CDR1 as SGHTS and CDR2 as YDEGEE. With V trimmed by 2 bases and J by 4 bases, 6 bases remained unmatched. The CDR3 sequence is 16 residues long. The chain's CDR3 is CASSLISGGAADTQYF. The CDR3 DNA reads as TGTGCCAGCAGCTTAATTAGCGGGGGGGCCGCAGATACGCAGTATTTT.

This clonotype occurred many times. The V gene is TRBV2, the J gene TRBJ1-4; D uncertain. V was pared by 7 bases and J by 7 bases, with 22 bases between. The CDR3 loop spans 16 amino acids. Germline V gives CDR1 SNHLY, CDR2 FYNNEI. The CDR3, as DNA: TGTGCCAGCACCGCCCTCCGGGATCGACGTTCTGAAAAACTGTTTTTT. It is translated as CASTALRDRRSEKLFF.

This clonotype was detected many times. This chain uses TRBV7-6 with TRBJ2-1, with 7 positions matching TRBD2. Trimming cost V 0 bases and J 5 bases; bases outside gene matches: 7. The CDR3 runs 16 residues. CDR1 is SGHVS, CDR2 FNYEAQ, per germline. CDR3 amino acids: CASSLALGEGNNEQFF. The CDR3 nucleotides read TGTGCCAGCAGCTTAGCGTTAGGGGAGGGAAACAATGAGCAGTTCTTC.

The chain joins TRBV3-1 to TRBJ1-1; weak D call: TRBD1 (5 bases). V was cut by 1 base and J by 2 bases, with 14 bases left in between. CDR3 size: 16 residues. In germline, CDR1 is LGHDT, CDR2 YNNKEL (reference sequence). CDR3 in amino acids: CASSQGPGRENTEAFF. CDR3 coding DNA: TGTGCCAGCAGCCAAGGGCCGGGGCGCGAAAACACTGAAGCTTTCTTT.

This clonotype was picked up a small number of times. V and J are TRBV4-2 and TRBJ1-1, with 10 bases identical to TRBD1. The CDR3 runs 15 residues. The germline V gene encodes CDR1 LGHNA and CDR2 YNFKEQ. After removal of 0 bases from V and 4 bases from J, the junction contained 2 bases not matched to a gene. CDR3 in DNA: TGTGCCAGCAGCCAAGAGGGACAGGGGACCACTGAAGCTTTCTTT. Its translation is CASSQEGQGTTEAFF.

This clonotype showed up many times. The DNA for the CDR3 is TGTGCCAGCGGAGGAGTAGCGGGAGCGCCGACAGATACGCAGTATTTT. Residues: CASGGVAGAPTDTQYF. The V call is TRBV2, the J call TRBJ2-3; 9 nucleotides match TRBD2. From germline, CDR1 is SNHLY and CDR2 FYNNEI. The junction had 12 bases not matched to a gene; V was cut back by 8 bases and J by 3 bases. There are 16 residues in the CDR3.

The rearrangement links TRBV9 to TRBJ2-3; D unresolved. Germline-derived CDR1 and CDR2 are SGDLS and YYNGEE. Trimming removed 1 base from V and 4 bases from J, with 4 bases in between. The CDR3 contains 12 residues. The CDR3 protein is CASSVLADTQYF. The DNA for the CDR3 is TGTGCCAGCAGCGTACTAGCAGATACGCAGTATTTT.

The chain combines TRBV5-6 with TRBJ2-4; TRBD1 matches 8 bases. Germline values: CDR1 SGHDT, CDR2 YYEEEE. This CDR3 region has 21 residues. With V trimmed by 1 base and J by 0 bases, 18 bases remained unmatched. The CDR3 region has the DNA TGTGCCAGCAGCTTGAGGCTCAGGACAGGGATCAATATTCAAGCCAAAAACATTCAGTACTTC. It specifies CASSLRLRTGINIQAKNIQYF.

This clonotype was seen a few times. In DNA form, the CDR3 reads TGTGCCAGTAGGGGGACTAGCGGGTCCTTCTACAATGAGCAGTTCTTC. It is translated as CASRGTSGSFYNEQFF. The chain employs TRBV19 and TRBJ2-1; 12 bases line up with TRBD2. Germline V lookup: CDR1 LNHDA, CDR2 SQIVND (reference sequence). J was trimmed by 3 bases and V by 6 bases; bases with no gene match: 6. There are 16 residues in the CDR3.

Note on this clonotype: A much larger clone is a single base away; this may be a read error. The chain links TRBV7-3 to TRBJ2-1; TRBD2 agrees at 11 bases. Germline-derived CDR1 and CDR2 are SGHTA and FQGTGA. The CDR3 has 17 residues. The CDR3: CASSKGVGLAGPHERFF. The CDR3 DNA reads TGTGCCAGCAGTAAGGGGGTAGGACTAGCGGGCCCGCATGAGCGGTTCTTC.

This clonotype appeared many times. CDR3 residues: CASRPTAWDEQFF. The CDR3, as DNA: TGTGCCAGCAGGCCGACCGCGTGGGATGAGCAGTTCTTC. V usage is TRBV2 and J usage is TRBJ2-1; D unresolved. Germline V lookup: CDR1 SNHLY, CDR2 FYNNEI. This CDR3 spans 13 amino acids. Trimming took 6 bases from V and 8 from J, leaving 14 bases between them.

CDR3 residues: CASSAPGGAEAFF. The CDR3 bases are TGTGCCAGCAGTGCGCCGGGGGGGGCTGAAGCTTTCTTT. V is TRBV6-1 and J is TRBJ1-1; weak D call: TRBD1 (5 bases). The V gene's germline CDR1 is MNHNS and CDR2 SASEGT. V was trimmed by 4 bases and J by 6 bases, leaving 12 bases between them. The CDR3 totals 13 residues.

CDR3 sequence: CAKYRGRSPLHF. DNA for the CDR3: TGTGCCAAGTACAGGGGACGCTCACCCCTCCACTTT. The chain couples TRBV10-3 to TRBJ1-6; 7 bases line up with TRBD1. J was trimmed by 10 bases and V by 10 bases; bases with no gene match: 7. Germline V gene sequence: CDR1 ENHRY, CDR2 SYGVKD. The CDR3 consists of 12 residues.

The sample holds many counts of this clonotype. One end of the junction is discordant with germline, which a read error may explain. Here the CDR3 DNA reads TGTGCCAGCAGCTTAGCGGCGGGGGAGACCCAGTACTTC. Translation gives CASSLAAGETQYF. V and J are TRBV5-1 and TRBJ2-5; tentative D call: TRBD2 (6 bases). The germline V gene has CDR1 SGHRS and CDR2 YFSETQ. There are 13 residues in the CDR3. Looking up the rest from reference TRBV5-1 and TRBJ2-5 gives the full variable domain: KAGVTQTPRYLIKTRGQQVTLSCSPISGHRSVSWYQQTPGQGLQFLFEYFSETQRNKGNFPGRFSGRQFSNSRSEMNVSTLELGDSALYLCASSLAAGETQYFGPGTRLLVL.

The V and J genes are TRBV19 and TRBJ2-1; D is possibly TRBD1 (6 bases). CDR3 length: 16 residues. The germline gives CDR1 LNHDA, CDR2 SQIVND (reference sequence). Trimming cost V 1 base and J 2 bases, with 12 bases left between them. The CDR3 region is CASSIAGAVTYNEQFF. In DNA, the CDR3 is TGTGCCAGTAGTATAGCAGGGGCAGTTACCTACAATGAGCAGTTCTTC.

The V call is TRBV3-1, the J call TRBJ1-2; 8 bases align to TRBD1. The V segment lost 10 bases and the J segment 2 bases; nucleotides outside the gene matches: 3. This CDR3 is built from 12 residues. From germline, CDR1 is LGHDT and CDR2 YNNKEL (reference sequence). The chain's CDR3 is CATWTGNYGYTF. CDR3 DNA sequence: TGTGCCACTTGGACAGGGAACTATGGCTACACCTTC.

The rearrangement joins TRBV27 to TRBJ2-7, with 7 nucleotides matching TRBD2. Germline V gene lookup returns CDR1 MNHEY and CDR2 SMNVEV (reference sequence). The V and J ends lost 7 bases and 6 bases, in that order; junction bases with no gene match: 9. The CDR3 has 13 amino acids. The DNA of the CDR3 is TGTGCCAGCAACCAGGGAGGGTTTGGCGAGCAGTACTTC. Encoded protein: CASNQGGFGEQYF.

At least ten counts were recorded for this clonotype. The V gene is TRBV3-1, the J gene TRBJ2-5; D not resolved. Germline-derived CDR1 and CDR2 are LGHDT and YNNKEL (reference sequence). The CDR3 is made up of 12 amino acids. The V end was cut by 1 base, the J end by 4 bases, with 4 bases between. The CDR3 nucleotides are TGTGCCAGCAGCCAAGGGGGAGAGACCCAGTACTTC. Residues: CASSQGGETQYF.

This chain's CDR3 is CASSQARGQRGTQYF. CDR3 coding DNA: TGCGCCAGCAGCCAAGCGAGGGGGCAAAGAGGGACCCAGTACTTC. This rearrangement joins TRBV4-1 to TRBJ2-5; 7 bases are a match to TRBD1. The CDR3 loop spans 15 amino acids. Per the germline V gene, CDR1 is MGHRA and CDR2 is YSYEKL. Trimming removed 1 base from V and 7 bases from J; junction bases left unmatched: 9.

This clonotype has at least ten counts. The chain recombines TRBV29-1 with TRBJ2-4; D is ambiguous. Germline V CDR1 and CDR2: SQVTM, ANQGSEA. This CDR3 is built from 11 residues. The ends were cut back, 3 bases at V and 6 bases at J, with 6 bases in the middle. CDR3 protein: CSVDAGNIQYF. The CDR3 nucleotides read TGCAGCGTTGACGCCGGAAACATTCAGTACTTC. The whole variable domain, remainder taken from reference TRBV29-1 and TRBJ2-4, is SAVISQKPSRDICQRGTSLTIQCQVDSQVTMMFWYRQQPGQSLTLIATANQGSEATYESGFVIDKFPISRPNLTFSTLTVSNMSPEDSSIYLCSVDAGNIQYFGAGTRLSVL.

This clonotype was counted ten times or more. The chain links TRBV6-6 to TRBJ1-1; D gene unclear. Deletions cut 0 bases from V and 10 bases from J, with 15 bases between. The CDR3 sequence is 14 residues long. Germline-derived CDR1 and CDR2 are MNHNY and SVGAGI (reference sequence). CDR3 in DNA: TGTGCCAGCAGTTACTCGACGGCGGATTCGGTAGCTTTCTTT. Translation gives CASSYSTADSVAFF.